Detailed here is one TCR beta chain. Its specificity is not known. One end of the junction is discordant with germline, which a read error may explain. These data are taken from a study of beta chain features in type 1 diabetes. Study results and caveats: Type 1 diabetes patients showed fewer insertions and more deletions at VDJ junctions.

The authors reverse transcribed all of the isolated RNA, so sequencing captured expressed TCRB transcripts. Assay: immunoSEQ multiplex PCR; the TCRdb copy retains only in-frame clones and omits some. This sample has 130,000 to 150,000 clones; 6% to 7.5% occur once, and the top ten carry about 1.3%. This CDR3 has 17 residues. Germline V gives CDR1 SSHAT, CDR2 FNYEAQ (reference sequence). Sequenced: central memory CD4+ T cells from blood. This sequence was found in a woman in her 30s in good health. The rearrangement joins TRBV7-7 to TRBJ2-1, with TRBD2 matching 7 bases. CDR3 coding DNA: TGTGCTAGCAGCTTAGGGGTGGGAGGGCCCTCCTACAATGAGCAGTTCTTC. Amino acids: CASSLGVGGPSYNEQFF.